These 32 T cell receptor beta chains came from one sample sequenced in a study of blood T cell repertoires in COVID-19. Assay: immunoSEQ multiplex PCR; the TCRdb copy retains only in-frame clones and omits some. The table lists around 130,000 clones, over 75% of them singletons, with 2.5% to 3% in the top ten. Input material: peripheral blood. These TCRs come from a man between 45 and 60 years old with acute or convalescent COVID-19.

V gene TRBV29-1 combines with J gene TRBJ2-5, with TRBD1 as a possible D gene (5 bases). The CDR3 totals 14 residues. V lost 7 bases and J 0 bases, leaving 15 bases between the germline ends. Per germline, CDR1 SQVTM and CDR2 ANQGSEA. The CDR3 protein is CSAIMTDYQETQYF. Here the CDR3 DNA reads TGCAGCGCGATAATGACAGATTACCAAGAGACCCAGTACTTC.

The gene calls are TRBV6-6 and TRBJ2-2; possible D gene TRBD1, 5 bases. The CDR3 is made up of 13 amino acids. V lost 7 bases, J lost 5 bases, and 11 bases lay in between. The germline gives CDR1 MNHNY, CDR2 SVGAGI (reference sequence). Here the CDR3 DNA reads TGTGCCAGCAATGCAGGGAATACCGGGGAGCTGTTTTTT. Protein: CASNAGNTGELFF.

The chain has TRBV28 and TRBJ2-1; 11 bases map to TRBD2. Germline V gene sequence: CDR1 MDHEN, CDR2 SYDVKM. This CDR3 region has 13 residues. Trimming removed 9 bases from V and 7 bases from J; junction bases left unmatched: 5. The CDR3 nucleotides read TGTGCCAGTACTAGCGGGAGTGAGAATGAGCAGTTCTTC. Residues: CASTSGSENEQFF.

The rearrangement links TRBV3-1 (or the pseudogene TRBV3-2) to TRBJ1-6; D is unclear. V lost 1 base, J lost 7 bases, and 8 bases lay in between. Germline CDR1 is LGHDT and CDR2 is YNNKEL (reference sequence). CDR3 length: 14 amino acids. The CDR3 spells CASSQGQSNSPLHF. The CDR3 DNA sequence: TGTGCCAGCAGCCAAGGCCAGTCAAATTCACCCCTCCACTTT.

The rearrangement uses TRBV7-2 and TRBJ2-7; 8 bases line up with TRBD1. V gave up 5 bases and J gave up 0 bases; unmatched junction bases: 6. The CDR3 loop spans 15 amino acids. The V gene's germline CDR1 is SGHTA and CDR2 FQGNSA. The CDR3 DNA reads TGTGCCAGCAGCACGGACAGGGCACCCTCCTACGAGCAGTACTTC. Encoded protein: CASSTDRAPSYEQYF.

The rearrangement links TRBV5-4 to TRBJ1-3; 7 nucleotides align to TRBD1. With V trimmed by 5 bases and J by 0 bases, 5 bases remained unmatched. This CDR3 contains 15 residues. Germline V lookup: CDR1 SGHNT, CDR2 YYREEE (reference sequence). CDR3 sequence: CASRADRSSGNTIYF. CDR3 DNA sequence: TGTGCCAGCAGAGCGGACAGGAGCTCTGGAAACACCATATATTTT.

This clone was observed once. The V call is TRBV2, the J call TRBJ2-7; 9 bases are a match to TRBD1. This CDR3 region has 17 residues. Trimming removed 0 bases from V and 3 bases from J; junction bases left unmatched: 9. Germline CDR1 is SNHLY and CDR2 is FYNNEI. This CDR3 reads CASSEASGQGSIYEQYF. The CDR3 DNA follows: TGTGCCAGCAGTGAAGCCTCGGGACAGGGAAGTATCTACGAGCAGTACTTC.

The CDR3: CASSGHAGAYTDTQYF. In DNA, the CDR3 is TGTGCCAGCAGTGGACATGCGGGAGCTTACACAGATACGCAGTATTTT. The V and J genes are TRBV28 and TRBJ2-3, with 7 bases lining up with TRBD2. Unmatched junction bases numbered 10, after V lost 5 bases and J lost 2 bases. The CDR3 spans 16 residues. Germline V gives CDR1 MDHEN, CDR2 SYDVKM.

The chain couples TRBV10-3 to TRBJ2-1, with 7 bases aligning to TRBD2. CDR1 and CDR2 from the germline V gene are ENHRY and SYGVKD. The CDR3 is 14 residues long. Trimming cost V 6 bases and J 3 bases; bases outside gene matches: 5. The CDR3 here is CAISPGLDYNEQFF. The CDR3 coding sequence is TGTGCCATCAGCCCAGGACTAGACTACAATGAGCAGTTCTTC.

This chain uses TRBV28 with TRBJ1-2; 7 bases line up with TRBD1. V trimming: 1 base; J trimming: 2 bases; junction bases outside the gene matches: 10. Germline CDR1 is MDHEN and CDR2 is SYDVKM. The CDR3 is made up of 17 amino acids. The CDR3 spells CASSLSRTGLANYGYTF. The CDR3 DNA sequence: TGTGCCAGCAGTTTATCCCGGACAGGCTTGGCGAACTATGGCTACACCTTC.

This chain connects TRBV5-5 to TRBJ1-2, with D hard to call. CDR3 length: 16 amino acids. Trimming removed 2 bases at V and 0 bases at J, with 14 bases between. CDR1 and CDR2 from the germline V gene are SGHKS and YYEKEE (reference sequence). Here the CDR3 DNA reads TGTGCCAGCAGCTTACGACCCGAAACAGCTAACTATGGCTACACCTTC. It codes for CASSLRPETANYGYTF.

The chain has TRBV24-1 and TRBJ2-1; 10 bases are a match to TRBD1. This CDR3 contains 16 residues. Germline CDR1 KGHDR, CDR2 SFDVKD. The V segment lost 4 bases and the J segment 2 bases; nucleotides outside the gene matches: 4. The CDR3 DNA follows: TGTGCCACCAGTGACCAAGACAGGGGGCCCTACAATGAGCAGTTCTTC. It yields the protein CATSDQDRGPYNEQFF.

The V call is TRBV7-3, the J call TRBJ2-1; 7 nucleotides align to TRBD1. CDR1 is SGHTA, CDR2 FQGTGA, per germline. This CDR3 has 14 residues. J lost 3 bases, V lost 4 bases, and 3 bases had no gene match. The CDR3 is CASSSGDSYNEQFF. CDR3 coding DNA: TGTGCCAGCAGCTCAGGGGACAGCTACAATGAGCAGTTCTTC.

The genes are TRBV27 and TRBJ1-6, with 8 bases that match TRBD1. Germline V gives CDR1 MNHEY, CDR2 SMNVEV (reference sequence). This CDR3 comprises 19 residues. After removal of 3 bases from V and 1 base from J, the junction contained 11 bases not matched to a gene. CDR3 loop: CASSLVGQGSNSYNSPLHF. The CDR3 DNA reads as TGTGCCAGCAGTTTGGTAGGACAGGGAAGCAATTCCTATAATTCACCCCTCCACTTT.

The chain has TRBV5-8 and TRBJ2-6, with a weak D call TRBD2 (6 bases). This CDR3 spans 16 amino acids. Germline lookup yields CDR1 SGHTS and CDR2 YDEGEE. V dropped 0 bases and J dropped 2 bases, with 9 bases sitting between them. The CDR3 DNA is TGTGCCAGCAGCTTGGTGGGACTTGCTGGGGCCAACGTCCTGACTTTC. Its protein product is CASSLVGLAGANVLTF. Based on the CDR3 plus reference TRBV5-8 and TRBJ2-6, the full variable domain is EAGVTQSPTHLIKTRGQQATLRCSPISGHTSVYWYQQALGLGLQFLLWYDEGEERNRGNFPPRFSGRQFPNYSSELNVNALELEDSALYLCASSLVGLAGANVLTFGAGSRLTVL.

The genes are TRBV3-1 (or the pseudogene TRBV3-2) and TRBJ1-1; TRBD1 might be the D (6 bases). V dropped 4 bases and J dropped 1 base, with 19 bases sitting between them. CDR3 length equals 17 residues. Germline assignment: CDR1 LGHDT and CDR2 YNNKEL (reference sequence). CDR3 protein: CASSPPGQNIKNTEAFF. Here the CDR3 DNA reads TGTGCCAGCAGCCCCCCCGGACAGAATATTAAGAACACTGAAGCTTTCTTT.

The chain combines TRBV5-1 with TRBJ2-7; 7 bases fit TRBD1. The CDR3 runs to 14 residues. Germline trimming cut 6 bases from V and 3 bases from J; bases unmatched to any gene: 9. In germline, CDR1 is SGHRS, CDR2 YFSETQ. The CDR3 nucleotides are TGCGCCAGCACCCGGAAAGGGGGCAGCTACGAGCAGTACTTC. Translation: CASTRKGGSYEQYF.

V is TRBV6-5 and J is TRBJ1-2; 10 bases agree with TRBD1. The CDR3 spans 15 residues. Germline-derived CDR1 and CDR2 are MNHEY and SVGAGI. V lost 7 bases and J lost 7; bases outside the gene matches: 12. The CDR3 is CASTSNDRGLFGYTF. In DNA, the CDR3 is TGTGCCAGCACCTCCAACGACAGGGGGCTTTTTGGCTACACCTTC.

The gene calls are TRBV24-1 and TRBJ1-2, with D possibly matching TRBD1 (6 bases). V dropped 7 bases and J dropped 8 bases, with 25 bases sitting between them. This CDR3 spans 16 amino acids. The germline CDR1 and CDR2 sequences are KGHDR and SFDVKD. CDR3 nucleotides: TGTGCCACCAGCCCAGAGGGTGGCAGGGGTAAGGGAGGCTACACCTTC. This sequence encodes CATSPEGGRGKGGYTF.

The rearrangement joins TRBV20-1 to TRBJ2-1, with 10 positions matching TRBD2. Germline lookup yields CDR1 DFQATT and CDR2 SNEGSKA (reference sequence). The CDR3 loop spans 14 amino acids. With 3 bases clipped from V and 8 bases from J, the junction kept 7 bases outside the gene matches. Here the CDR3 DNA reads TGCAGTGCTAGTCGGACTAGCGGAGATCATGAGCAGTTCTTC. Translated: CSASRTSGDHEQFF.

V usage is TRBV9 and J usage is TRBJ2-5, with 12 bases fitting TRBD2. This CDR3 is 16 amino acids long. CDR1 and CDR2 (germline): SGDLS, YYNGEE. Unmatched junction bases numbered 3, after V lost 0 bases and J lost 3 bases. CDR3 amino acids: CASSVGPSGGEETQYF. The DNA of the CDR3 is TGTGCCAGCAGCGTAGGCCCTAGCGGGGGGGAAGAGACCCAGTACTTC.

The CDR3 nucleotides read TGCGCCACCGCGGGACAGACCACAGATACGCAGTATTTT. Translated: CATAGQTTDTQYF. The rearrangement joins TRBV10-1 to TRBJ2-3; weak D call: TRBD1 (7 bases). Germline V CDR1 and CDR2: WNHNN, SYGVQD (reference sequence). Trimming cost V 10 bases and J 2 bases, with 13 bases left between them. The CDR3 consists of 13 residues.

The rearrangement links TRBV7-3 to TRBJ2-5; TRBD1 matches 7 bases. Germline trimming cut 5 bases from V and 5 bases from J; bases unmatched to any gene: 8. The CDR3 runs to 14 residues. Germline lookup yields CDR1 SGHTA and CDR2 FQGTGA. The chain's CDR3 is CASSQEGAGETQYF. Written as DNA, the CDR3 is TGTGCCAGCAGCCAAGAGGGGGCAGGGGAGACCCAGTACTTC.

This chain connects TRBV5-5 to TRBJ1-4; D is perhaps TRBD1 (6 bases). Trimming left V 2 bases short and J 7 bases short, with 18 bases between. The CDR3 runs to 16 residues. Germline V gives CDR1 SGHKS, CDR2 YYEKEE (reference sequence). Here the CDR3 DNA reads TGTGCCAGCAGCTTCGGACAGTTAACGGTGGGTGAAAAACTGTTTTTT. Translated, it gives CASSFGQLTVGEKLFF.

The chain links TRBV5-1 to TRBJ2-1; the match to TRBD2 covers 11 bases. V lost 7 bases, J lost 4 bases, and 10 bases stayed unmatched. In germline, CDR1 is SGHRS, CDR2 YFSETQ. The CDR3 is made up of 16 amino acids. The CDR3 protein is CASGYRGLAEYNEQFF. CDR3 nucleotide sequence: TGCGCCAGCGGCTATCGGGGACTAGCGGAATACAATGAGCAGTTCTTC. Combining the CDR3 with reference TRBV5-1 and TRBJ2-1 gives the whole variable domain KAGVTQTPRYLIKTRGQQVTLSCSPISGHRSVSWYQQTPGQGLQFLFEYFSETQRNKGNFPGRFSGRQFSNSRSEMNVSTLELGDSALYLCASGYRGLAEYNEQFFGPGTRLTVL.

The CDR3 is CASSRGQPETQYF. The CDR3 coding sequence is TGTGCCAGCAGTAGGGGACAGCCAGAGACCCAGTACTTC. The chain is built from TRBV27 and TRBJ2-5; 7 bases align to TRBD1. The germline gives CDR1 MNHEY, CDR2 SMNVEV (reference sequence). This CDR3 spans 13 amino acids. The junction had 4 bases not matched to a gene; V was cut back by 5 bases and J by 4 bases.

The rearrangement joins TRBV6-1 to TRBJ2-5, with D unresolved. CDR1 is MNHNS and CDR2 is SASEGT in the germline V gene. This CDR3 has 16 amino acids. V shed 1 base and J shed 5 bases, with 17 bases lying between them. The chain's CDR3 is CASSEGIPGFQETQYF. The CDR3 DNA is TGTGCCAGCAGTGAAGGAATCCCCGGGTTCCAGGAGACCCAGTACTTC.

For the CDR3, the DNA is TGTGCCAGCAGTGAAGGGGGAGGGAACTTAGGAGCTTTCTTT. It is translated as CASSEGGGNLGAFF. The rearrangement uses TRBV6-1 and TRBJ1-1; no reliable D call. CDR1 and CDR2 from the germline V gene are MNHNS and SASEGT. This CDR3 spans 14 amino acids. Trimming took off 1 base at V and 10 bases at J, with 16 bases between the two ends.

The chain recombines TRBV19 with TRBJ1-1, with a tentative D call TRBD1 (6 bases). The length of the CDR3 is 14 residues. Trimming took 4 bases from V and 1 from J, leaving 10 bases between them. Looked up from germline, CDR1 is LNHDA and CDR2 is SQIVND (reference sequence). The CDR3 bases are TGTGCCAGTAGTAAATTGGGGGCGAACACTGAAGCTTTCTTT. Protein product: CASSKLGANTEAFF.

The gene calls are TRBV7-3 and TRBJ2-2; D unresolved. From germline, CDR1 is SGHTA and CDR2 FQGTGA. V was trimmed by 5 bases and J by 5 bases, leaving 6 bases between them. The CDR3 totals 12 residues. CDR3 bases: TGTGCCAGCAGCGCACAGACCGGGGAGCTGTTTTTT. Translating it yields CASSAQTGELFF.

This clone was recorded once. The genes are TRBV13 and TRBJ1-6; no definite D call. Trimming cost V 1 base and J 4 bases, with 11 bases left between them. This CDR3 spans 16 amino acids. CDR1 is PRHDT and CDR2 is FYEKMQ in the germline V gene (reference sequence). The DNA for the CDR3 is TGTGCCAGCAGCTTAGTCCCTACGCGGTATAATTCACCCCTCCACTTT. This codes for CASSLVPTRYNSPLHF.

The J gene is TRBJ2-2, the V gene TRBV5-5, with D perhaps TRBD1 (5 bases). Germline V gene data show CDR1 as SGHKS and CDR2 as YYEKEE (reference sequence). The CDR3 consists of 15 residues. Trimming removed 0 bases at V and 1 base at J, with 7 bases between. CDR3 protein: CASSLVGQNTGELFF. Written as DNA, the CDR3 is TGTGCCAGCAGCTTGGTTGGACAGAACACCGGGGAGCTGTTTTTT.